This TCR beta chain derives from a study of blood T cell repertoires in COVID-19. This CDR3 contains 13 residues. The V end was cut by 8 bases, the J end by 2 bases, with 10 bases between. Original methodology: Amplification with reference gene primers provided the estimates of nucleated cell counts. The repertoire was sequenced with immunoSEQ multiplex PCR; TCRdb's copy has only in-frame clones and lacks some. From that table come the V and J calls and clone size; the DNA was used to work out D and trimming. The sample carries about 220,000 clones, around 85% recorded once. V is TRBV12-3 or TRBV12-4 and J is TRBJ2-1; no reliable D call. This receptor was identified in a woman aged 40 to 50 with acute COVID-19. Sequenced: PBMCs or T cells enriched from blood (not recorded which). Written as DNA, the CDR3 is TGTGCCAGCTCCAGCGTCACCTACAATGAGCAGTTCTTC. It specifies CASSSVTYNEQFF.